This TCR beta chain was profiled in a study of cytomegalovirus exposure and HLA in healthy donors. Across the whole study: In terms of ancestry, the Caucasian-associated cluster contained 81% of the roughly 400 genotyped donors.

This clone has only one observation. Use of 60 Vbeta and 13 Jbeta primers characterized the PCR. Produced via immunoSEQ multiplex PCR; TCRdb's table is partial and in-frame only. The repertoire holds about 140,000 clones, with 55% to 80% as singletons. Trimming at V came to 5 bases and at J to 2 bases, leaving 9 bases not matched to a gene. The CDR3 spans 15 residues. Looked up from germline, CDR1 is KGHSH and CDR2 is LQKENI. The chain couples TRBV18 to TRBJ2-7; 7 bases are a match to TRBD1. The sequenced sample was PBMCs. This TCR derives from a human donor in good health. The CDR3 DNA follows: TGTGCCAGCTCAAACAACAGGGGTATTCCCTACGAGCAGTACTTC. Translation: CASSNNRGIPYEQYF.